These 27 T cell receptor beta chains came from one sample sequenced in a study of T cells in localized non-small cell lung cancer. Sequencing was performed with immunoSEQ multiplex PCR; in TCRdb, only in-frame clones are kept and a portion is missing. This table holds thousands of clones, roughly a third found once. The sample was lung tumor tissue, taken before any cancer treatment. These receptors were obtained from a female donor at least 60 years old with stage II squamous cell lung carcinoma.

This clone was seen a few times. The J gene is TRBJ2-1, the V gene TRBV6-8, with a tentative D call TRBD1 (6 bases). Per germline, CDR1 MNHGY and CDR2 SAAAGT. Trimming removed 8 bases at V and 1 base at J, with 12 bases between. The CDR3 has 14 amino acids. In nucleotides, the CDR3 is TGTGCCAGCTCCGGACAGTTTTCCTACAATGAGCAGTTCTTC. This sequence encodes CASSGQFSYNEQFF.

V and J are TRBV12-5 and TRBJ1-1; tentatively, D is TRBD1 (5 bases). The CDR3 totals 14 residues. Germline values: CDR1 LGHNT, CDR2 FRNRAP. V dropped 2 bases and J dropped 4 bases, with 11 bases sitting between them. CDR3 DNA sequence: TGTGCTAGTGGTTTGACCGCAGGGACCACTGAAGCTTTCTTT. The encoded protein is CASGLTAGTTEAFF.

This chain uses TRBV19 with TRBJ1-3, with 10 bases identical to TRBD1. This CDR3 region has 15 residues. Trimming at V came to 5 bases and at J to 3 bases, leaving 4 bases not matched to a gene. Per the germline V gene, CDR1 is LNHDA and CDR2 is SQIVND (reference sequence). The CDR3 sequence: CASSPDRGYGNTIYF. In nucleotides, the CDR3 is TGTGCCAGTAGTCCGGACAGGGGGTATGGAAACACCATATATTTT.

The table lists this clone with a few counts. This chain links TRBV6-8 with TRBJ1-1, with TRBD1 matching over 9 bases. V lost 7 bases and J lost 3; bases outside the gene matches: 6. This CDR3 spans 14 amino acids. CDR1 is MNHGY and CDR2 is SAAAGT in the germline V gene. The CDR3 loop reads CASNRDRVDTEAFF. DNA for the CDR3: TGTGCCAGCAATCGGGACAGGGTAGACACTGAAGCTTTCTTT.

V is TRBV9 and J is TRBJ1-2; D is unclear. V gave up 4 bases and J gave up 4 bases, with 17 bases separating them. Germline V gene data show CDR1 as SGDLS and CDR2 as YYNGEE. This CDR3 contains 15 residues. The chain's CDR3 is CASSLGVRESYGYTF. CDR3 in DNA: TGTGCCAGCAGCTTAGGTGTCCGGGAGTCCTATGGCTACACCTTC.

The rearrangement uses TRBV30 and TRBJ2-6; D unresolved. Between the trimmed V and J ends, which lost 8 bases and 2 bases, there was a span of 10 bases. The CDR3 covers 13 residues. Germline CDR1 and CDR2: GTSNPN and SVGIG (reference sequence). The chain's CDR3 is CALSDTGANVLTF. The CDR3, as DNA: TGTGCCCTCTCAGATACTGGGGCCAACGTCCTGACTTTC.

The chain recombines TRBV5-1 with TRBJ1-4, with a possible D match to TRBD1 (6 bases). The germline V gene has CDR1 SGHRS and CDR2 YFSETQ. V was pared by 2 bases and J by 6 bases, with 14 bases between. This CDR3 contains 15 residues. CDR3 in DNA: TGCGCCAGCAGCTTCACAGGGTCCCAGGATGAAAAACTGTTTTTT. Amino acid sequence: CASSFTGSQDEKLFF.

This clone was observed a single time. This chain uses TRBV18 with TRBJ1-1; possible D gene TRBD1, 6 bases. Trimming removed 0 bases from V and 4 bases from J, with 12 bases in between. This CDR3 has 15 residues. The germline V gene encodes CDR1 KGHSH and CDR2 LQKENI. The CDR3 sequence is CASSPPGGTRTEAFF. As DNA, the CDR3 is TGTGCCAGCTCACCACCGGGGGGCACGCGCACTGAAGCTTTCTTT.

The chain joins TRBV19 to TRBJ1-5, with 7 bases aligning to TRBD1. The CDR3 covers 15 residues. After removal of 3 bases from V and 4 bases from J, the junction contained 6 bases not matched to a gene. Germline assignment: CDR1 LNHDA and CDR2 SQIVND (reference sequence). Written as DNA, the CDR3 is TGTGCCAGTAGTATCGCCCCAGGGGGAAATCAGCCCCAGCATTTT. Protein: CASSIAPGGNQPQHF.

Judged by abundance, this clone is medium-sized (0.01 to 0.1%). The chain has TRBV11-3 and TRBJ2-7; 8 nucleotides align to TRBD1. The CDR3 consists of 16 residues. V was clipped by 0 bases and J by 2 bases; unmatched bases: 6. Looked up from germline, CDR1 is SGHNT and CDR2 is YENEEA. The CDR3 loop is CASSLDRDRSAYEQYF. As DNA, the CDR3 is TGTGCCAGCAGCTTAGATCGGGACAGGTCAGCCTACGAGCAGTACTTC.

The CDR3 protein is CASSIVVNTEAFF. CDR3 coding DNA: TGTGCCAGTAGTATAGTAGTGAACACTGAAGCTTTCTTT. The chain combines TRBV19 with TRBJ1-1; D is unresolved. V lost 1 base, J lost 0 bases, and 3 bases lay in between. The CDR3 covers 13 residues. Germline lookup yields CDR1 LNHDA and CDR2 SQIVND (reference sequence).

This clone is classed as medium-sized. The V call is TRBV11-3, the J call TRBJ2-3, with a possible D match to TRBD2 (6 bases). The V gene lost 4 bases and the J gene lost 2 bases, with 13 bases spanning the gap. The CDR3 is 15 amino acids. Germline assignment: CDR1 SGHNT and CDR2 YENEEA. CDR3 bases: TGTGCCAGCAGCTCACGGGACTCTTACACAGATACGCAGTATTTT. It is translated as CASSSRDSYTDTQYF.

The V and J genes are TRBV19 and TRBJ1-4; 7 bases agree with TRBD1. V lost 5 bases, J lost 4 bases, and 10 bases stayed unmatched. Germline V gene data show CDR1 as LNHDA and CDR2 as SQIVND (reference sequence). The CDR3 extends over 16 amino acids. CDR3 nucleotides: TGTGCCAGTAGTCTAGCCCCCGGGACAGTTAATGAAAAACTGTTTTTT. Its translation is CASSLAPGTVNEKLFF.

The genes are TRBV25-1 and TRBJ1-1; D is ambiguous. Germline-derived CDR1 and CDR2 are MGHDK and SYGVNS. The CDR3 length is 13 residues. V was shortened by 3 bases and J by 1 base, with 6 bases between the two germline ends. In DNA, the CDR3 is TGTGCCAGCAGTGATTTCCCGAACACTGAAGCTTTCTTT. It encodes CASSDFPNTEAFF.

This clone was detected only a few times. This chain links TRBV6-8 with TRBJ1-2; 7 bases are a match to TRBD1. The CDR3 extends over 14 amino acids. V trimming: 4 bases; J trimming: 4 bases; junction bases outside the gene matches: 6. Looked up from germline, CDR1 is MNHGY and CDR2 is SAAAGT. The CDR3 sequence: CASSSRTGSYGYTF. The CDR3 nucleotides are TGTGCCAGCAGTTCTAGGACAGGTAGCTATGGCTACACCTTC.

V usage is TRBV6-8 and J usage is TRBJ2-4; unclear D gene. Germline CDR1 MNHGY, CDR2 SAAAGT. This CDR3 spans 14 amino acids. V was cut by 5 bases and J by 4 bases, with 12 bases left in between. CDR3 sequence: CASSPPESKNIQYF. CDR3 nucleotides: TGTGCCAGCAGTCCCCCGGAGAGTAAAAACATTCAGTACTTC.

The chain uses TRBV19 and TRBJ1-5, with a weak D call TRBD1 (6 bases). Germline V lookup: CDR1 LNHDA, CDR2 SQIVND (reference sequence). The length of the CDR3 is 15 residues. Trimming pared 7 bases from V and 0 bases from J, leaving 13 bases between. The CDR3 region has the DNA TGTGCCAGTATGGGGGACAACCATAGCAATCAGCCCCAGCATTTT. Protein sequence: CASMGDNHSNQPQHF.

This clone was recorded a few times. This sequence joins TRBV6-8 and TRBJ1-1; TRBD1 matches 9 bases. Trimming cost V 5 bases and J 10 bases; bases outside gene matches: 11. CDR1 is MNHGY and CDR2 is SAAAGT in the germline V gene. The CDR3 loop spans 14 amino acids. CDR3 sequence: CASSKARTGERAFF. CDR3 nucleotide sequence: TGTGCCAGCAGTAAGGCCCGGACAGGGGAACGAGCTTTCTTT.

DNA of the CDR3: TGTGCCAGCAGTCGTACGGGACAGGGCAATTCACCCCTCCACTTT. Translated, it gives CASSRTGQGNSPLHF. V is TRBV11-3 and J is TRBJ1-6, with 9 bases aligning to TRBD1. Germline V gives CDR1 SGHNT, CDR2 YENEEA. The CDR3 has 15 residues. V dropped 6 bases and J dropped 7; count of bases not matched to a gene: 7.

This clone has a handful of counts. CDR3 sequence: CASSESGTVKETQYF. The CDR3 DNA is TGTGCCAGTAGTGAATCCGGGACGGTAAAAGAGACCCAGTACTTC. The rearrangement uses TRBV19 and TRBJ2-5; D is tentatively TRBD1 or TRBD2 (5 bases each). The CDR3 spans 15 residues. CDR1 LNHDA and CDR2 SQIVND come from the germline V gene (reference sequence). V lost 5 bases and J 3 bases, leaving 16 bases between the germline ends.

The chain is built from TRBV10-3 and TRBJ2-7; no reliable D call. Trimming removed 0 bases from V and 7 bases from J, with 13 bases in between. The length of the CDR3 is 14 residues. From germline, CDR1 is ENHRY and CDR2 SYGVKD. DNA for the CDR3: TGTGCCATCAGTGAGTCGCAGGACCTGGGGGAGCAGTACTTC. Protein product: CAISESQDLGEQYF.

This chain links TRBV11-3 with TRBJ2-7; 7 bases align to TRBD2. V was pared by 5 bases and J by 4 bases, with 8 bases of the junction left unmatched. The length of the CDR3 is 14 residues. Germline CDR1 and CDR2: SGHNT and YENEEA. CDR3 nucleotides: TGTGCCAGCAGCAAACGGCAGCGGGGATACGAGCAGTACTTC. Its translation: CASSKRQRGYEQYF.

V and J are TRBV19 and TRBJ1-1; D may be TRBD1 (5 bases). V dropped 7 bases and J dropped 0 bases, with 24 bases sitting between them. CDR3 length: 18 residues. CDR1 is LNHDA and CDR2 is SQIVND in the germline V gene (reference sequence). DNA for the CDR3: TGTGCCAGTACCACGTCTCGGGCAGGGCAAGCTTTGAACACTGAAGCTTTCTTT. This encodes CASTTSRAGQALNTEAFF. Complete variable domain (other parts from reference TRBV19 and TRBJ1-1): DGGITQSPKYLFRKEGQNVTLSCEQNLNHDAMYWYRQDPGQGLRLIYYSQIVNDFQKGDIAEGYSVSREKKESFPLTVTSAQKNPTAFYLCASTTSRAGQALNTEAFFGQGTRLTVV.

This clone was seen a few times. The CDR3 DNA follows: TGTGCCAGCAGCCGCGGACTAGCGGGGGGCGAGTTCTTC. This sequence encodes CASSRGLAGGEFF. This sequence joins TRBV2 and TRBJ2-1; 14 bases line up with TRBD2. Trimming at V came to 6 bases and at J to 14 bases, leaving 6 bases not matched to a gene. Germline CDR1 is SNHLY and CDR2 is FYNNEI. CDR3 length equals 13 residues.

The V call is TRBV5-1, the J call TRBJ2-3, with D tentatively TRBD2 (6 bases). The germline V gene has CDR1 SGHRS and CDR2 YFSETQ. The CDR3 extends over 14 amino acids. The V gene lost 0 bases and the J gene lost 5 bases, with 10 bases spanning the gap. For the CDR3, the DNA is TGCGCCAGCAGCTTGGGGAGGGTTGAAGATACGCAGTATTTT. It yields the protein CASSLGRVEDTQYF.

V gene TRBV15 combines with J gene TRBJ1-1; D might be TRBD1 (5 bases). CDR3 size: 14 residues. V dropped 6 bases and J dropped 9 bases, with 20 bases sitting between them. CDR1 and CDR2 (germline): LNHNV, YYDKDF (reference sequence). CDR3 loop: CATRGDSGHAKAFF. The DNA for the CDR3 is TGTGCCACCAGAGGGGACTCCGGCCATGCAAAAGCTTTCTTT.

In this sample, this clone turned up once. The chain has TRBV14 and TRBJ1-2, with 12 positions matching TRBD1. The CDR3 is 15 residues long. In germline, CDR1 is SGHDN, CDR2 FVKESK. With V trimmed by 1 base and J by 6 bases, 3 bases remained unmatched. The CDR3 DNA follows: TGTGCCAGCAGCCAAGTTGGGACAGGGGGCCATGGCTACACCTTC. It yields the protein CASSQVGTGGHGYTF.